This T cell receptor beta chain was recovered during a study of human T cells and chemical hapten exposure. Study context: How much TCR each sample yielded varied, mostly because pooled library volumes differed slightly. Study-wide points: A positive correlation with patch test score was found for PT1 expanded TCR counts. Expanded TCRs created a significantly greater count of big CDR3 similarity clusters than controls did.

Trimming removed 6 bases from V and 4 bases from J, with 14 bases in between. CDR1 is MDHEN and CDR2 is SYDVKM in the germline V gene. There are 14 residues in the CDR3. At least ten counts were recorded for this clonotype. What it binds is not known. The time point is: patch test 1, 2 weeks after DPC sensitization. As for treatment: therapeutic diphenylcyclopropenone sensitization with weekly scalp DPC. In the authors' workflow: Per sample, the median was roughly 96,000 TCRs, with values from around 25,000 to 690,000. TCRdb ran MiXCR on the RACE reads and lists one entry per CDR3 protein. The V and J calls reflect TCRdb's pipeline rather than the authors' work. The repertoire holds 79,000 or so distinct CDR3 sequences, with approximately 10% as singletons.

The TCR originated in a woman aged 45-65 years with alopecia areata. Some clones in this sample may be carry-over from other donors' samples. The chain is built from TRBV28 and TRBJ2-3, with D perhaps matching TRBD1 or TRBD2 (6 bases each). Source: whole blood, taken in connection with sensitization to the hapten diphenylcyclopropenone (DPC). The CDR3, as DNA: TGTGCCAGCAGCCAACAGGGAGGCGCAGATACGCAGTATTTT. This encodes CASSQQGGADTQYF. The full variable domain, with the rest looked up from reference TRBV28 and TRBJ2-3, is DVKVTQSSRYLVKRTGEKVFLECVQDMDHENMFWYRQDPGLGLRLIYFSYDVKMKEKGDIPEGYSVSREKKERFSLILESASTNQTSMYLCASSQQGGADTQYFGPGTRLTVL.